This entry lists 7 T cell receptor beta chains sequenced from one sample in a study of PD-1 blockade in mismatch repair-deficient tumors. Here immunoSEQ multiplex PCR was the method, and the copy in TCRdb shows in-frame clones only, minus some. The sample holds more than 85,000 clones, approximately 80% seen once. Source: peripheral blood, taken less than 37 weeks after starting pembrolizumab. The receptors originated from an adult with mismatch repair-deficient cancer.

The chain recombines TRBV14 with TRBJ1-1; D is unresolved. This CDR3 contains 14 residues. CDR1 is SGHDN and CDR2 is FVKESK in the germline V gene. V lost 4 bases, J lost 4 bases, and 13 bases lay in between. CDR3 nucleotides: TGTGCCAGCAGCCCGGTAAGAGGGAGCACTGAAGCTTTCTTT. It yields the protein CASSPVRGSTEAFF.

This rearrangement joins TRBV30 to TRBJ1-4; the D is unclear. The germline CDR1 and CDR2 sequences are GTSNPN and SVGIG (reference sequence). Trimming cost V 1 base and J 3 bases, with 9 bases left between them. The CDR3 covers 14 residues. The DNA for the CDR3 is TGTGCCTGGAGTGACACAGACGCTAATGAAAAACTGTTTTTT. Its translation is CAWSDTDANEKLFF.

This chain uses TRBV5-1 with TRBJ2-5; the match to TRBD2 covers 7 bases. Per germline, CDR1 SGHRS and CDR2 YFSETQ. Unmatched junction bases numbered 14, after V lost 4 bases and J lost 2 bases. This CDR3 comprises 17 residues. The CDR3 DNA follows: TGCGCCAGCAGCCCCCTGGGCGGGAGCCCCCAGCAAGAGACCCAGTACTTC. It encodes CASSPLGGSPQQETQYF.

This rearrangement joins TRBV4-2 to TRBJ2-3; 7 bases are a match to TRBD2. With 0 bases clipped from V and 1 base from J, the junction kept 10 bases outside the gene matches. Per the germline V gene, CDR1 is LGHNA and CDR2 is YNFKEQ. This CDR3 region has 18 residues. Written as DNA, the CDR3 is TGTGCCAGCAGCCAAGATCACAGGAGCGGGATGGGCACAGATACGCAGTATTTT. It translates to CASSQDHRSGMGTDTQYF.

This clone occurred once. The gene calls are TRBV9 and TRBJ2-3, with 7 bases that match TRBD2. Trimming removed 4 bases from V and 1 base from J; junction bases left unmatched: 9. The CDR3 is 16 amino acids. Germline V gene lookup returns CDR1 SGDLS and CDR2 YYNGEE. Written as DNA, the CDR3 is TGTGCCAGCAGCTCCAGTAGCCTAGCGGGCACAGATACGCAGTATTTT. Translation gives CASSSSSLAGTDTQYF.

The rearrangement links TRBV27 to TRBJ1-4; D is ambiguous. CDR3 length equals 15 residues. Per germline, CDR1 MNHEY and CDR2 SMNVEV (reference sequence). Trimming stripped 1 base from V and 5 bases from J, with 11 bases between. The CDR3 here is CASSLYGLENEKLFF. For the CDR3, the DNA is TGTGCCAGCAGTTTATACGGGTTGGAGAATGAAAAACTGTTTTTT. Full variable domain (remainder filled in from reference TRBV27 and TRBJ1-4): EAQVTQNPRYLITVTGKKLTVTCSQNMNHEYMSWYRQDPGLGLRQIYYSMNVEVTDKGDVPEGYKVSRKEKRNFPLILESPSPNQTSLYFCASSLYGLENEKLFFGSGTQLSVL.

This chain uses TRBV5-1 with TRBJ2-3; 11 nucleotides agree with TRBD1. Germline CDR1 and CDR2: SGHRS and YFSETQ. After removal of 0 bases from V and 6 bases from J, the junction contained 3 bases not matched to a gene. The CDR3 sequence is 15 residues long. The CDR3 here is CASSLGTGGVDTQYF. The DNA of the CDR3 is TGCGCCAGCAGCTTGGGGACAGGGGGCGTCGATACGCAGTATTTT.